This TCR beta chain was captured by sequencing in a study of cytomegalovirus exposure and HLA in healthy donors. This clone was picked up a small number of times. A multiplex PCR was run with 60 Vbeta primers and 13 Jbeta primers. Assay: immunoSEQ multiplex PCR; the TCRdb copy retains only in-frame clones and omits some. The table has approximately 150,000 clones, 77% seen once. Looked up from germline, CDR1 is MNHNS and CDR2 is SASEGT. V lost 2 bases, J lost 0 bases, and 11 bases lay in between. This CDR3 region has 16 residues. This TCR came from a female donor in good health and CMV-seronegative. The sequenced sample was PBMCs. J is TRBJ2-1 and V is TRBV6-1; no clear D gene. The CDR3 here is CASSEHGGNSYNEQFF. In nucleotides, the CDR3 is TGTGCCAGCAGTGAACACGGCGGTAACTCCTACAATGAGCAGTTCTTC.